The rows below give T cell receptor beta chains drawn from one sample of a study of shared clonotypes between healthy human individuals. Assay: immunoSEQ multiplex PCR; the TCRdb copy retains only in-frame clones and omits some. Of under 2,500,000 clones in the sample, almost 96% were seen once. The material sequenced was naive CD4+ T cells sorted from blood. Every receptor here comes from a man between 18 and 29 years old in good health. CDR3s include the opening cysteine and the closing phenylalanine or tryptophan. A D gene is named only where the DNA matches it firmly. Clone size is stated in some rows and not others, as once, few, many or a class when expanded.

TGTGCCAGCAGCCTGGACAGGGGTGGCTATGGCTACACCTTC | CASSLDRGGYGYTF | TRBJ1-2 | TRBV7-2 | NA | 14 | TRBD1
TGTGCCAGCAGTGAGGGACCCTCATTAGCCAAAAACATTCAGTACTTC | CASSEGPSLAKNIQYF | TRBJ2-4 | TRBV2 | NA | 16 | NA
TGTGCCAGTAGTATAGATGGAACGGGAGACGTCGTCTACGAGCAGTACTTC | CASSIDGTGDVVYEQYF | TRBJ2-7 | TRBV19 | NA | 17 | NA
TGTGCCAGCAGCCCGGACGCTGGTGGCACAGATACGCAGTATTTT | CASSPDAGGTDTQYF | TRBJ2-3 | TRBV14 | NA | 15 | NA
TGTGCCAGCAGCTTAGAACCGGACCAGCCCCAGCATTTT | CASSLEPDQPQHF | TRBJ1-5 | TRBV11-2 | NA | 13 | NA
TGTGCCAGCAGGACGGACATCAGCTCCTACAATGAGCAGTTCTTC | CASRTDISSYNEQFF | TRBJ2-1 | TRBV2 | NA | 15 | NA
TGTGCCAGCAGCCCCCAGGCAGCCATGAACACCGGGGAGCTGTTTTTT | CASSPQAAMNTGELFF | TRBJ2-2 | TRBV14 | NA | 16 | NA
TGCGCCAGCAGCGCGGGACAGACCAATTCACCCCTCCACTTT | CASSAGQTNSPLHF | TRBJ1-6 | TRBV5-1 | NA | 14 | TRBD1
TGTGCCAGCACCCCATCAGGGATCTATGGCTACACCTTC | CASTPSGIYGYTF | TRBJ1-2 | TRBV28 | NA | 13 | NA
TGTGCCAGGGGGGTTGGGGCAGGGACTAGCACAGATACGCAGTATTTT | CARGVGAGTSTDTQYF | TRBJ2-3 | TRBV2 | NA | 16 | NA
TGTGCCAGCAGCCAAGACGGGAATAAAGAGACCCAGTACTTC | CASSQDGNKETQYF | TRBJ2-5 | TRBV4-2 | once | 14 | NA
TGTGCCAGCTCACCTCAACAGGGAGAGAGCACTGAAGCTTTCTTT | CASSPQQGESTEAFF | TRBJ1-1 | TRBV18 | NA | 15 | NA
TGTGCCAGCAGCTTGGCCTTGACAGGGACTAATCAAGAGACCCAGTACTTC | CASSLALTGTNQETQYF | TRBJ2-5 | TRBV5-6 | NA | 17 | NA
TGTGCCAGCAGCTTAGGGGGGACAGGGGGCGTCGAGCAGTACTTC | CASSLGGTGGVEQYF | TRBJ2-7 | TRBV11-2 | NA | 15 | TRBD1
TGTGCCAGCTCACCACGGGTCGATTCGGCCTACGAGCAGTACTTC | CASSPRVDSAYEQYF | TRBJ2-7 | TRBV18 | few | 15 | NA
TGCGCCAGCAGCTTGGAAGGAGCCCGCGGAACCGGGGAGCTGTTTTTT | CASSLEGARGTGELFF | TRBJ2-2 | TRBV5-1 | once | 16 | NA
TGTGCCAGTCTCGGACTAGCGGGAGGGTGGACCGGGGAGCTGTTTTTT | CASLGLAGGWTGELFF | TRBJ2-2 | TRBV2 | once | 16 | TRBD2